This entry lists 5 T cell receptor beta chains sequenced from one sample in a study of cytomegalovirus exposure and HLA in healthy donors. The PCR used 60 Vbeta and 13 Jbeta primers. Sequencing was performed with immunoSEQ multiplex PCR; in TCRdb, only in-frame clones are kept and a portion is missing. The data contain about 160,000 clones, approximately 80% of them singletons. Material for sequencing was PBMCs. The receptors shown here come from a male donor in good health and CMV-seropositive.

The rearrangement uses TRBV5-1 and TRBJ2-5, with a tentative D call TRBD2 (6 bases). The J call may be mistaken, given a closer DNA end match to TRBJ2-7. Germline assignment: CDR1 SGHRS and CDR2 YFSETQ. There are 15 residues in the CDR3. CDR3 sequence: CASSPGLPGSYEQYF. CDR3 coding DNA: TGCGCCAGCAGCCCGGGACTTCCGGGATCCTACGAGCAGTACTTC.

CDR3 sequence reads: CAWRTTPDRAEGEKLFF. The CDR3 coding sequence is TGTGCCTGGAGAACGACTCCTGACAGGGCGGAGGGTGAAAAACTGTTTTTT. The chain combines TRBV30 with TRBJ1-4; TRBD1 aligns across 7 bases. This CDR3 has 17 amino acids. Germline V gene sequence: CDR1 GTSNPN, CDR2 SVGIG (reference sequence). With 3 bases clipped from V and 7 bases from J, the junction kept 17 bases outside the gene matches.

The chain has TRBV7-2 and TRBJ2-2; D unresolved. The CDR3 runs 13 residues. V was clipped by 3 bases and J by 7 bases, with 9 bases between them. The germline CDR1 and CDR2 sequences are SGHTA and FQGNSA. CDR3 sequence (DNA): TGTGCCAGCAGCTTCGGCAGGCTCGGGGAGCTGTTTTTT. Protein product: CASSFGRLGELFF.

The chain recombines TRBV11-2 with TRBJ2-7; D call uncertain. CDR3 length equals 14 residues. Looked up from germline, CDR1 is SGHAT and CDR2 is FQNNGV. The V and J ends lost 9 bases and 3 bases respectively, with 18 bases between them. The CDR3 sequence: CASQAPSEIYEQYF. DNA for the CDR3: TGTGCCAGTCAGGCTCCCTCCGAGATCTACGAGCAGTACTTC.

This CDR3 is CAWRPVGDSYNSPLHF. CDR3 nucleotides: TGTGCCTGGAGACCCGTGGGAGACTCCTATAATTCACCCCTCCACTTT. This chain links TRBV30 with TRBJ1-6; D ambiguous. The CDR3 has 16 amino acids. Trimming pared 3 bases from V and 0 bases from J, leaving 12 bases between. From germline, CDR1 is GTSNPN and CDR2 SVGIG (reference sequence).